One and the same sample provided the 20 T cell receptor beta chains below, sequenced in a study of T cell repertoires in cytomegalovirus infection. One entry per CDR3 protein results from TCRdb running MiXCR on the reads. The sample shows a few hundred thousand distinct CDR3 sequences, 15% to 20% of them seen only once. Sequenced input: PBMCs. All receptors derive from a human donor in good health (CMV status not recorded). Some clones in this sample may be carry-over from other donors' samples.

V gene TRBV15 combines with J gene TRBJ1-4; D remains ambiguous. V dropped 6 bases and J dropped 8 bases, with 13 bases sitting between them. Germline CDR1 and CDR2: LNHNV and YYDKDF (reference sequence). The CDR3 runs to 13 residues. Here the CDR3 reads CATRTKREEKLFF. Written as DNA, the CDR3 is TGTGCCACCAGAACTAAAAGGGAAGAAAAACTGTTTTTT.

The rearrangement links TRBV5-4 to TRBJ2-1; D is tentatively TRBD1 or TRBD2 (7 bases each). The CDR3 runs to 15 residues. Germline loops: CDR1 SGHNT, CDR2 YYREEE (reference sequence). Trimming pared 3 bases from V and 1 base from J, leaving 11 bases between. Here the CDR3 reads CASSSGGGSYNEQFF. The CDR3 DNA follows: TGTGCCAGCAGCTCAGGGGGGGGTTCCTACAATGAGCAGTTCTTC.

A few counts support this clonotype. This chain joins TRBV5-1 and TRBJ2-7, with 10 nucleotides matching TRBD1. The length of the CDR3 is 15 residues. V dropped 4 bases and J dropped 2; count of bases not matched to a gene: 6. The germline V gene encodes CDR1 SGHRS and CDR2 YFSETQ. CDR3 amino acids: CASSAGQGITYEQYF. Written as DNA, the CDR3 is TGCGCCAGCAGCGCGGGACAGGGGATAACCTACGAGCAGTACTTC.

This clonotype was detected many times. The DNA of the CDR3 is TGTGCCAGCAGTTACTCTAAGCTAGCGGGATCCAATACGCAGTATTTT. This codes for CASSYSKLAGSNTQYF. The rearrangement links TRBV6-5 to TRBJ2-3; TRBD2 matches at 9 bases. Germline loops: CDR1 MNHEY, CDR2 SVGAGI. CDR3 length: 16 amino acids. Trimming cost V 0 bases and J 7 bases; bases outside gene matches: 8.

This clonotype appeared many times. The chain combines TRBV6-1 with TRBJ2-7; D is uncertain. The CDR3 consists of 12 residues. CDR1 is MNHNS and CDR2 is SASEGT in the germline V gene. V shed 7 bases and J shed 5 bases, with 12 bases lying between them. CDR3 DNA sequence: TGTGCCAGCACCTTAGACCAGAACGAGCAGTACTTC. Its protein is CASTLDQNEQYF.

This clonotype was seen at least ten times. This chain links TRBV7-2 with TRBJ1-1, with 7 bases fitting TRBD1. V lost 1 base, J lost 8 bases, and 13 bases stayed unmatched. The CDR3 sequence is 16 residues long. Germline V gene lookup returns CDR1 SGHTA and CDR2 FQGNSA. The chain's CDR3 is CASSLGRPGQWLEAFF. CDR3 nucleotide sequence: TGTGCCAGCAGCTTAGGACGTCCGGGACAGTGGCTGGAAGCTTTCTTT.

About this clonotype: Sequence at one end of the junction differs from germline and may be a read error. The genes are TRBV4-1 and TRBJ2-2; the D gene is possibly TRBD1 (6 bases). The CDR3 runs 14 residues. Germline V gives CDR1 MGHRA, CDR2 YSYEKL. The CDR3 loop is CASSYGRDTGELYF. In DNA, the CDR3 is TGCGCCAGCAGCTATGGACGGGACACCGGGGAGCTGTATTTT.

The rearrangement uses TRBV29-1 and TRBJ1-3, with D hard to call. Germline-derived CDR1 and CDR2 are SQVTM and ANQGSEA. With 4 bases removed from V and 4 bases from J, the gap between germline ends came to 5 bases. The CDR3 extends over 11 amino acids. The CDR3 protein is CSVAGGNTIYF. CDR3 coding DNA: TGCAGCGTTGCAGGAGGAAACACCATATATTTT.

The table lists this clonotype with many counts. The rearrangement links TRBV7-2 to TRBJ1-1; 7 bases align to TRBD1. This CDR3 contains 19 residues. CDR1 is SGHTA, CDR2 FQGNSA, per germline. V shed 6 bases and J 10 bases; nucleotides not matched to a gene: 29. The CDR3 loop reads CASSSPSLGTAYGSRGAFF. The CDR3 DNA reads as TGTGCCAGCAGTAGCCCCAGTCTTGGGACAGCGTATGGGAGTCGTGGAGCTTTCTTT.

This clonotype has only a few counts. This chain joins TRBV6-1 and TRBJ2-5, with a weak D call TRBD1 (5 bases). In germline, CDR1 is MNHNS, CDR2 SASEGT. V lost 5 bases and J 2 bases, leaving 12 bases between the germline ends. The CDR3 extends over 14 amino acids. CDR3 sequence reads: CASSLHDRQETQYF. The CDR3 nucleotides read TGTGCCAGCAGTTTACATGACAGACAAGAGACCCAGTACTTC.

Ten or more counts support this clonotype. The chain has TRBV7-8 and TRBJ2-3, with a possible D match to TRBD1 (5 bases). The CDR3 is 14 residues long. V was clipped by 1 base and J by 4 bases, with 9 bases between them. CDR1 is SGHVS, CDR2 FQNEAQ, per germline. The DNA for the CDR3 is TGTGCCAGCAGCTTAGGCAGGGAAGCAGATACGCAGTATTTT. Translating it yields CASSLGREADTQYF.

This clonotype was seen repeatedly, ten times or more. The rearrangement uses TRBV7-2 and TRBJ2-7, with a weak D call TRBD1 (6 bases). This CDR3 has 16 residues. Germline CDR1 SGHTA, CDR2 FQGNSA. V lost 5 bases and J lost 2, with 19 bases in between. CDR3 DNA sequence: TGTGCCAGCAGCCTGCCCACAGGGACGATAACCTACGAGCAGTACTTC. Translating it yields CASSLPTGTITYEQYF.

This clonotype was detected ten times or more. The rearrangement uses TRBV7-2 and TRBJ1-5, with D possibly TRBD1 on 6 matching bases. Germline V gene lookup returns CDR1 SGHTA and CDR2 FQGNSA. The CDR3 loop spans 13 amino acids. Trimming took off 8 bases at V and 4 bases at J, with 12 bases between the two ends. The CDR3 spells CASQGQPNQPQHF. The DNA of the CDR3 is TGTGCCAGCCAAGGACAGCCTAATCAGCCCCAGCATTTT.

The V gene is TRBV12-3 or TRBV12-4, the J gene TRBJ1-4; D is ambiguous. With 6 bases removed from V and 6 bases from J, the gap between germline ends came to 11 bases. The CDR3 consists of 13 residues. The CDR3 sequence: CASRGNGDEKLFF. The CDR3 DNA follows: TGTGCCAGCAGGGGGAATGGCGATGAAAAACTGTTTTTT.

Regarding this clonotype: Possible read error: a much larger clone is one base away. This chain joins TRBV19 and TRBJ2-7; D uncertain. Per the germline V gene, CDR1 is LNHDA and CDR2 is SQIVND (reference sequence). The CDR3 is 10 amino acids. The CDR3 DNA is TGTGCCAGTAGATACCACGAGGAGTACTTC. Translated, it gives CASRYHEEYF.

The chain joins TRBV12-3 or TRBV12-4 to TRBJ1-1; D gene unclear. The CDR3 contains 13 residues. Between the trimmed V and J ends, which lost 5 bases and 6 bases, there was a span of 13 bases. Here the CDR3 reads CASSIDLYAEAFF. The CDR3 coding sequence is TGTGCCAGCAGTATCGACCTGTACGCTGAAGCTTTCTTT.

This clonotype has at least ten counts. V gene TRBV12-3 or TRBV12-4 combines with J gene TRBJ1-4, with 8 bases fitting TRBD1. After removal of 5 bases from V and 3 bases from J, the junction contained 8 bases not matched to a gene. The CDR3 has 16 amino acids. CDR3 DNA: TGTGCCAGCAGTCCTTGGACAGGGCAGGCTAATGAAAAACTGTTTTTT. It is translated as CASSPWTGQANEKLFF.

The chain links TRBV28 to TRBJ2-1; TRBD1 agrees at 7 bases. The CDR3 length is 13 residues. CDR1 MDHEN and CDR2 SYDVKM come from the germline V gene. The V and J ends lost 5 bases and 9 bases, in that order; junction bases with no gene match: 7. CDR3 amino acids: CASSPLTGIEQFF. As DNA, the CDR3 is TGTGCCAGCAGTCCACTGACAGGGATTGAGCAGTTCTTC.

V is TRBV4-1 and J is TRBJ1-6, with D perhaps TRBD1 (6 bases). Trimming stripped 1 base from V and 5 bases from J, with 18 bases between. Per germline, CDR1 MGHRA and CDR2 YSYEKL. The CDR3 runs 18 residues. CDR3 in DNA: TGCGCCAGCAGCCAAGCTCGGTTGGGGGGCCTAGATAATTCACCCCTCCACTTT. The encoded protein is CASSQARLGGLDNSPLHF.

Points on this clonotype: A much larger clone lies one base from this, so it may be a read error. The CDR3 does not close with the conserved phenylalanine or tryptophan, likely indicating a read error. The chain recombines TRBV4-1 with TRBJ2-3, with TRBD2 matching over 9 bases. This CDR3 has 18 amino acids. V lost 3 bases, J lost 2 bases, and 12 bases stayed unmatched. Germline assignment: CDR1 MGHRA and CDR2 YSYEKL. CDR3 bases: TGCGCCAGCAGCCAGTTACTAGCGGGCATAAACCCCACAGATACGCAGTATTTA. Translation: CASSQLLAGINPTDTQYL.